This is a list of T cell receptor beta chains from one sample in a study of response to subunit inactivated influenza vaccine. One entry per CDR3 protein, called by TCRdb with MiXCR from the RT-PCR reads. The sample has about 520,000 distinct CDR3 sequences, roughly 11% seen once; the top ten hold around 12%. Sequenced here: PBMCs from blood, sampled roughly 48 days after vaccination. The source is a man aged 50 to 60 who received an inactivated influenza vaccine. Each CDR3 is given with its conserved first and last residue. The order of the fields is clone size, J gene, V gene, D gene, CDR3 DNA, CDR3 protein. The D gene is left open where the match is weak. For some rows the clone size is stated as once, few or many, or as a class when expanded; others skip it.

>NA|TRBJ2-1|TRBV13|NA
TGTGCCAGCAGGAGAGTAAACCTCAATGAGCAGTTCTTC
CASRRVNLNEQFF
>once|TRBJ1-2|TRBV5-4|NA
TGTGCCAGCAGCTCGGCAGCGGGGCTTGGCTATGGCTACACCTTC
CASSSAAGLGYGYTF
>few|TRBJ2-7|TRBV7-2|NA
TGTGCCAGCAGCCAAGTCGGTCGAGCGGAAAAAGACGAGCAGTACTTC
CASSQVGRAEKDEQYF
>few|TRBJ1-4|TRBV12-3/TRBV12-4|NA
TGTGCCAGCAGTGGGGGGGGTGCAACTAATGAAAAACTGTTTTTT
CASSGGGATNEKLFF
>NA|TRBJ2-7|TRBV7-2|NA
TGTGCCAGCAGCCGAATAGGGACCTACGAGCAGTACTTC
CASSRIGTYEQYF
>many|TRBJ2-1|TRBV5-4|NA
TGTGCCAGCAGCTTTGGTTCCCAGATTTACAATGAGCAGTTCTTC
CASSFGSQIYNEQFF
>once|TRBJ2-5|TRBV2|NA
TGTGCCTTCTGTTTAGATGGGGAACGCCTCGTCCCTCAAGAGACCCAGTACTTC
CAFCLDGERLVPQETQYF
>NA|TRBJ2-7|TRBV29-1|NA
TGCAGCGTTGGCGGGCGGTCTAAAGGGGGATCCTACGAGCAGTACTTC
CSVGGRSKGGSYEQYF
>NA|TRBJ2-7|TRBV20-1|NA
TGCTGTGCTAGAGACGGCTCCCGGGACGTCTCCTACGAGCAGTACTTC
CCARDGSRDVSYEQYF
>NA|TRBJ2-3|TRBV5-1|TRBD1
TGCGCCAGCAGCTTCCAGACAGGGACAGATACGCAGTATTTT
CASSFQTGTDTQYF
>many|TRBJ2-5|TRBV7-2|TRBD1
TGTGCCAGCAGACTTCAGGGGGTGGAGACCCAGTACTTC
CASRLQGVETQYF
>few|TRBJ2-5|TRBV18|NA
TGTGCCAGCTCAGGCGGGTTAGGGGAGACCCAGTACTTC
CASSGGLGETQYF